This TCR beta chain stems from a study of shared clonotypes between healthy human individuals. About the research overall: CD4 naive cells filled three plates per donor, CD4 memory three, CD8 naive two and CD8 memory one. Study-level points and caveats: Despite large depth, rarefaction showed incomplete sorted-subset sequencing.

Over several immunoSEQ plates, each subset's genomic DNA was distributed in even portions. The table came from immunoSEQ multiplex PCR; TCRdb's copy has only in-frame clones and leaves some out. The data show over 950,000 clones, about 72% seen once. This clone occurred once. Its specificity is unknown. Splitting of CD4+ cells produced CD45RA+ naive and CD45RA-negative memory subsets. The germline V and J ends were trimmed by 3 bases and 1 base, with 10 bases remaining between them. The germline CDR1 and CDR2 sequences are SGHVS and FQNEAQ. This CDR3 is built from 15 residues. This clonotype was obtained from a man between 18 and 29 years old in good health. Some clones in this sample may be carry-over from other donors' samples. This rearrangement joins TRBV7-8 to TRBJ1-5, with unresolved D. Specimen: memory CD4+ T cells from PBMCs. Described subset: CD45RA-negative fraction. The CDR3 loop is CASSLRLESNQPQHF. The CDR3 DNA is TGTGCCAGCAGCTTGAGGCTCGAAAGCAATCAGCCCCAGCATTTT.